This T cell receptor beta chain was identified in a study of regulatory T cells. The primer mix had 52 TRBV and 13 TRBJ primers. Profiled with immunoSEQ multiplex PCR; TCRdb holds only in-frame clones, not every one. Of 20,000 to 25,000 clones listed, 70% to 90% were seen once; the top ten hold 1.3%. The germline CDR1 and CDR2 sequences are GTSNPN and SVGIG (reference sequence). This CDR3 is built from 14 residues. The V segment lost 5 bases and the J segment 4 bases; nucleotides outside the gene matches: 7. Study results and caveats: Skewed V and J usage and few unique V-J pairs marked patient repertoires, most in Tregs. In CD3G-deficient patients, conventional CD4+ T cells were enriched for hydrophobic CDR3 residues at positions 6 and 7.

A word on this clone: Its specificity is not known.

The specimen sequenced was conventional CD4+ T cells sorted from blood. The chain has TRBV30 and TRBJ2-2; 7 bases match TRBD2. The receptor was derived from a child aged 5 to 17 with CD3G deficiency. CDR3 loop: CAWSLAGGTGELFF. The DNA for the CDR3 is TGTGCCTGGTCTTTAGCGGGTGGCACCGGGGAGCTGTTTTTT.